A selection of T cell receptor beta chains follows, all from one sample in a study of blood T cell repertoires in COVID-19. Assay: immunoSEQ multiplex PCR; the TCRdb copy retains only in-frame clones and omits some. Of some 200,000 clones in the sample, around 84% are singletons; the top ten hold under 1.5%. Material: peripheral blood. Receptors originate from a woman aged 40 to 50 who had recovered from COVID-19. The CDR3 runs from the conserved cysteine through the conserved F or W. D genes are given only for firm matches. Only part of the rows carry a size: once, few, many, or a class if the clone is expanded.

j_call clone_size v_call d_call cdr3_aa cdr3_nt
TRBJ2-5 NA TRBV2 TRBD2 CASSALAGGQETQYF TGTGCCAGCAGTGCACTAGCGGGGGGGCAAGAGACCCAGTACTTC
TRBJ2-1 NA TRBV6-2/TRBV6-3 NA CASSNADNEQFF TGTGCCAGCAGTAACGCGGACAATGAGCAGTTCTTC
TRBJ1-4 NA TRBV7-6 NA CASSSVGGAGEKLFF TGTGCCAGCAGCTCCGTCGGGGGGGCTGGGGAAAAACTGTTTTTT
TRBJ2-7 NA TRBV5-6 TRBD2 CASSLGATSGGHEQYF TGTGCCAGCAGCTTGGGGGCGACTAGCGGGGGCCACGAGCAGTACTTC
TRBJ2-4 NA TRBV7-2 NA CASSLQGEAIQYF TGTGCCAGCAGCCTCCAAGGGGAGGCCATTCAGTACTTC
TRBJ1-4 NA TRBV7-2 NA CASSLVGGLNEKLFF TGTGCCAGCAGCTTAGTCGGGGGACTTAATGAAAAACTGTTTTTT
TRBJ2-1 NA TRBV7-9 NA CASSPKVGSEQFF TGTGCCAGCAGCCCGAAGGTTGGTAGCGAACAGTTCTTC
TRBJ1-5 NA TRBV19 NA CASSSTGKNQPQHF TGTGCCAGTAGTTCAACAGGGAAGAATCAGCCCCAGCATTTT
TRBJ2-1 NA TRBV29-1 NA CSVEENFETRGNEQFF TGCAGCGTTGAAGAAAATTTTGAGACTAGAGGCAATGAGCAGTTCTTC
TRBJ1-3 NA TRBV5-8 NA CASSFISGNTIYF TGTGCCAGCTCCTTTATATCCGGAAACACCATATATTTT
TRBJ1-5 NA TRBV2 NA CASSLKQGDQPQHF TGTGCCAGCAGCCTTAAACAGGGCGATCAGCCCCAGCATTTT
TRBJ2-3 NA TRBV3-1/TRBV3-2 NA CASSHAGTAEVDTQYF TGTGCCAGCAGCCATGCCGGGACTGCTGAAGTGGATACGCAGTATTTT
TRBJ1-1 NA TRBV14 NA CASSQDSIGVSRAFF TGTGCCAGCAGCCAAGATAGCATCGGGGTATCGAGGGCTTTCTTT
TRBJ1-1 NA TRBV7-8 NA CASSLVPENTEAFF TGTGCCAGCAGCTTAGTTCCAGAGAACACTGAAGCTTTCTTT
TRBJ2-5 NA TRBV7-2 TRBD2 CASSLVASGGQETQYF TGTGCCAGCAGCTTAGTGGCTAGCGGGGGCCAAGAGACCCAGTACTTC
TRBJ2-7 once TRBV11-3 TRBD1 CASSSRDRGYEQYF TGTGCCAGCAGCTCCCGGGACAGGGGCTACGAGCAGTACTTC
TRBJ2-1 NA TRBV5-4 TRBD2 CASNGLAGGMYNEQFF TGTGCCAGCAACGGACTAGCGGGGGGGATGTACAATGAGCAGTTCTTC
TRBJ2-2 NA TRBV10-3 TRBD2 CAIKITSGGANGELFF TGTGCCATCAAGATTACTAGCGGGGGGGCTAACGGGGAGCTGTTTTTT
TRBJ2-7 NA TRBV28 NA CASVSTGREQYF TGTGCCAGCGTCAGTACAGGGCGCGAGCAGTACTTC
TRBJ1-4 NA TRBV4-3 NA CASSEQATNEKLFF TGCGCCAGCTCCGAACAAGCAACTAATGAAAAACTGTTTTTT
TRBJ1-2 NA TRBV10-3 TRBD1 CAISESGQGTYGYTF TGTGCCATCAGTGAGTCGGGACAGGGAACCTATGGCTACACCTTC
TRBJ2-1 NA TRBV6-5 TRBD2 CASSLRGVPNEQFF TGTGCCAGCAGCTTGCGGGGGGTACCGAATGAGCAGTTCTTC
TRBJ2-7 NA TRBV2 NA CASSLNPGVGREQYF TGTGCCAGCTCCCTGAACCCCGGGGTCGGTCGGGAGCAGTACTTC
TRBJ1-2 NA TRBV12-3/TRBV12-4 NA CASSKDSYGYTF TGTGCCAGCAGCAAGGACAGTTATGGCTACACCTTC
TRBJ2-3 NA TRBV2 TRBD2 CASSSGTSSNTQYF TGTGCCAGCAGTTCCGGGACTAGTTCAAATACGCAGTATTTT
TRBJ1-1 NA TRBV5-4 NA CASSRGAGAEAFF TGTGCCAGCAGCCGAGGGGCGGGGGCTGAAGCTTTCTTT
TRBJ2-3 NA TRBV6-5 TRBD2 CASSNRAGGADTQYF TGTGCCAGCAGCAACCGAGCGGGGGGGGCAGATACGCAGTATTTT
TRBJ2-5 NA TRBV3-1/TRBV3-2 NA CASSQDGKETQYF TGTGCCAGCAGCCAAGACGGGAAGGAGACCCAGTACTTC
TRBJ1-6 NA TRBV6-2/TRBV6-3 NA CASSYDSGYSPLHF TGTGCCAGCAGTTACGACTCTGGGTATTCACCCCTCCACTTT
TRBJ1-2 NA TRBV19 NA CASSLLGAGYTF TGTGCCAGTAGCCTCTTGGGAGCTGGCTACACCTTC
TRBJ2-1 few TRBV27 TRBD1 CASSSRDREFNEQFF TGTGCCAGCAGTTCCCGGGACAGGGAGTTTAATGAGCAGTTCTTC
TRBJ2-3 NA TRBV19 NA CASSILGSSTDTQYF TGTGCCAGTAGTATACTCGGTTCTAGCACAGATACGCAGTATTTT
TRBJ1-2 NA TRBV19 TRBD1 CASKEGADGYTF TGTGCCAGTAAGGAGGGGGCGGATGGCTACACCTTC
TRBJ2-3 NA TRBV3-1/TRBV3-2 TRBD2 CASSPTTSGDSSTDTQYF TGTGCCAGCAGCCCGACTACTAGCGGGGATTCTAGCACAGATACGCAGTATTTT
TRBJ2-2 NA TRBV14 NA CASSQVRNTGELFF TGTGCCAGCAGCCAAGTGAGGAACACCGGGGAGCTGTTTTTT
TRBJ2-3 once TRBV7-2 TRBD2 CASSPLTSGGAGKTDTQYF TGTGCCAGCAGCCCGCTGACTAGCGGGGGGGCGGGTAAGACAGATACGCAGTATTTT
TRBJ2-2 NA TRBV7-9 NA CASSLRDTGELFF TGTGCCAGCAGCTTACGAGACACCGGGGAGCTGTTTTTT
TRBJ1-2 once TRBV29-1 TRBD1 CSVDGQGGYGYTF TGCAGCGTAGACGGACAGGGCGGCTATGGCTACACCTTC
TRBJ2-6 NA TRBV7-9 NA CASSLGEGLGANVLTF TGTGCCAGCAGCTTAGGAGAGGGATTGGGGGCCAACGTCCTGACTTTC
TRBJ2-7 NA TRBV5-6 TRBD1 CASSFLQGAYEQYF TGTGCCAGCAGCTTCTTGCAGGGGGCATACGAGCAGTACTTC
TRBJ1-6 NA TRBV6-5 TRBD1 CATTGTVNSPLHF TGTGCCACGACCGGGACAGTAAATTCACCCCTCCACTTT